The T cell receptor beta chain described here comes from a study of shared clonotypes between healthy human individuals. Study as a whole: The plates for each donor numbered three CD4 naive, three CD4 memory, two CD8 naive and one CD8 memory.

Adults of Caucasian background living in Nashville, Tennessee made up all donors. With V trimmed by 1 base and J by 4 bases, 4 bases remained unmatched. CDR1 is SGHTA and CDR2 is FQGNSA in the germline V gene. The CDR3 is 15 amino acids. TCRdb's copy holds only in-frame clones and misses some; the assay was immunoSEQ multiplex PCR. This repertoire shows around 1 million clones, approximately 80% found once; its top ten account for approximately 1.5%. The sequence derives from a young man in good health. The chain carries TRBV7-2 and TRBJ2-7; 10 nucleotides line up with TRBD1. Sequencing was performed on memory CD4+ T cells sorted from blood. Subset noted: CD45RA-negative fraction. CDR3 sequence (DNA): TGTGCCAGCAGCTTAGAGGGGACAGGGGTGTACGAGCAGTACTTC. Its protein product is CASSLEGTGVYEQYF.